Listed below are T cell receptor beta chains from one sample, sequenced in a study of human T cells and chemical hapten exposure. MiXCR, run by TCRdb on the RACE reads, gives a single entry per CDR3 protein. Among around 150,000 distinct CDR3 sequences, roughly 26% were seen once, and the ten largest hold 2.1%. The source material was whole blood, sampled in connection with sensitization to the hapten diphenylcyclopropenone (DPC). The origin of the receptors is a woman aged 18-29 years with alopecia areata. Some clones in this sample may be carry-over from other donors' samples. The CDR3 runs from the conserved cysteine through the conserved F or W. The D gene is left open where the match is weak. A clone size is listed for some rows: how often the clone was seen (once, few, many), or a class if it is expanded.

CDR3nt,CDR3aa,j_gene,d_gene,v_gene,abundance
TGCAGTGCTAGAGTCCTGCGGGAGAGGGCCAAAAACATTCAGTACTTC,CSARVLRERAKNIQYF,TRBJ2-4,TRBD2,TRBV20-1,NA
TGTGCCAGCAGCTTGAGGTTCGGGGAGCTGTTTTTT,CASSLRFGELFF,TRBJ2-2,NA,TRBV5-5,NA
TGTGCCAGCAGCACCGGGACAGGGGTTCAGCCCCAGCATTTT,CASSTGTGVQPQHF,TRBJ1-5,TRBD1,TRBV7-2,once
TGCAGGGCTGAGGGGCGTCCTAAAGGCACAGATACGCAGTATTTT,CRAEGRPKGTDTQYF,TRBJ2-3,NA,TRBV20-1,few
TGTGCCAGCAGTTACTGGCAGGGGGCACGGCAGCCCCAGCATTTT,CASSYWQGARQPQHF,TRBJ1-5,TRBD1,TRBV6-2/TRBV6-3,few
TGTGCCAGCAGTTACTCGACGTTCGGAAGTGAGCAGTTCTTC,CASSYSTFGSEQFF,TRBJ2-1,NA,TRBV6-5,few
TGTGCCAGCAGCTTAGGCATGGGACCAGATACGCAGTATTTT,CASSLGMGPDTQYF,TRBJ2-3,NA,TRBV7-2,NA
TGCGCCAGCAGCCAGACTAGCGGGGGCCACGAGCAGTACTTC,CASSQTSGGHEQYF,TRBJ2-7,TRBD2,TRBV10-2,NA
TGTGCCAGCAGCCAGGGGCTGGTCGCCGGGGAGCTGTTTTTT,CASSQGLVAGELFF,TRBJ2-2,NA,TRBV11-2,few
TGTGCCAGCAGTTCCGTAGTGGAGACCCAGTACTTC,CASSSVVETQYF,TRBJ2-5,NA,TRBV12-3/TRBV12-4,NA
TGCAGCGTTGCCCCTGGGGGGAACACTGAAGCTTTCTTT,CSVAPGGNTEAFF,TRBJ1-1,NA,TRBV29-1,NA
TGCAGCGTGAGGACAGGGAGCTCCTATAATTCACCCCTCCACTTT,CSVRTGSSYNSPLHF,TRBJ1-6,TRBD1,TRBV29-1,NA
TGCAGCGTTGAAGTCTTTGGGGACTATGGCTACACCTTC,CSVEVFGDYGYTF,TRBJ1-2,NA,TRBV29-1,many
TGTGCCAGCAGACGTACAGGGGAGTATGGCTACACCTTC,CASRRTGEYGYTF,TRBJ1-2,TRBD1,TRBV5-4,few
TGCGCCAGCAGCTTGGGTCCCGGGGTTGGGAACATTCAGTACTTC,CASSLGPGVGNIQYF,TRBJ2-4,NA,TRBV5-1,NA
TGTGCCAGCAGCCTGACGGCTCCACCAGATACGCAGTATTTT,CASSLTAPPDTQYF,TRBJ2-3,NA,TRBV27,NA
TGTGCCAGCACCCGGACTAGCGGAGCCTACGAGCAGTACTTC,CASTRTSGAYEQYF,TRBJ2-7,TRBD2,TRBV7-2,few
TGTGCCAGCAGCCCACCTGGGGCACAGAATCAGCCCCAGCATTTT,CASSPPGAQNQPQHF,TRBJ1-5,NA,TRBV7-9,NA
TGCAGTGCTAGAGACAACACAGATACGCAGTATTTT,CSARDNTDTQYF,TRBJ2-3,NA,TRBV20-1,NA
TGTGCCAGCAGCGGCGGGACAGGGCCCATGAACACCGGGGAGCTGTTTTTT,CASSGGTGPMNTGELFF,TRBJ2-2,TRBD1,TRBV5-4,NA
TGTGCCAGCAGTGAAATTTGGTCAGTTCAAGAGACCCAGTACTTC,CASSEIWSVQETQYF,TRBJ2-5,NA,TRBV6-1,NA
TGTGCCATCGGGGGCCGGGACAAAAGCTCCTACGAGCAGTACTTC,CAIGGRDKSSYEQYF,TRBJ2-7,NA,TRBV10-3,few
TGTGCCAGCTCTAGGCTCCCCTACGAGCAGTACTTC,CASSRLPYEQYF,TRBJ2-7,NA,TRBV12-3/TRBV12-4,NA
TGTGCCAGCAGCTTGTCAGGGGCCGGGGGCTACGAGCAGTACTTC,CASSLSGAGGYEQYF,TRBJ2-7,NA,TRBV5-5,few
TGCAGTGCTGTCCAACGGACAGGGATCTACGAGCAGTACTTC,CSAVQRTGIYEQYF,TRBJ2-7,TRBD1,TRBV20-1,NA
TGCAGCGTTGGTGCATCCGGCGGTGGCACAGATACGCAGTATTTT,CSVGASGGGTDTQYF,TRBJ2-3,NA,TRBV29-1,NA
TGTGCCAGCAGCACTAGCGAGAGGGAGCAGTTCTTC,CASSTSEREQFF,TRBJ2-1,TRBD2,TRBV9,NA
TGTGCCACTCGACCGAATTACCAAGAGACCCAGTACTTC,CATRPNYQETQYF,TRBJ2-5,NA,TRBV12-3/TRBV12-4,NA
TGCGCCAGCAGCCACCGACAGGGCGCGCAGCCCCAGCATTTT,CASSHRQGAQPQHF,TRBJ1-5,TRBD1,TRBV4-3,few
TGTGCCAGCAGTTATTCGAGGGAAACGCAGTATTTT,CASSYSRETQYF,TRBJ2-3,NA,TRBV27,many
TGCAGTGCTAGAGCAAGGGGTGACACTGAAGCTTTCTTT,CSARARGDTEAFF,TRBJ1-1,NA,TRBV20-1,NA
TGCAGCGTGGGGCGTACAAGCGGGGGGGAGGTCTATGGCTACACCTTC,CSVGRTSGGEVYGYTF,TRBJ1-2,NA,TRBV29-1,NA
TGTGCCAGCAGCACCACAGGTCCTCGGGGAGCTTTCTTT,CASSTTGPRGAFF,TRBJ1-1,NA,TRBV7-9,NA
TGCAGTGCTAGAGAGAATTGGACTCCCCTTCGGGAGACCCGGTACTTC,CSARENWTPLRETRYF,TRBJ2-5,NA,TRBV20-1,once
TGTGCCAGCAGCGTAGGTGGAGGTGGGCGCTACGAGCAGTACTTC,CASSVGGGGRYEQYF,TRBJ2-7,NA,TRBV9,few
TGCAGCGTGAGCAGACTAGCGGGGGTCCAAGAGACCCAGTACTTC,CSVSRLAGVQETQYF,TRBJ2-5,TRBD2,TRBV29-1,NA
TGTGCCAGCACCGGGACAGTCAATCAGCCCCAGCATTTT,CASTGTVNQPQHF,TRBJ1-5,TRBD1,TRBV6-2/TRBV6-3,NA
TGCGCCAGCAGCCAGACTAGCGGGAGCGAGCGATGGGAGCAGTTCTTC,CASSQTSGSERWEQFF,TRBJ2-1,TRBD2,TRBV4-1,NA
TGCGCCAGCAGCCAAGATATTGATACGCAGTATTTT,CASSQDIDTQYF,TRBJ2-3,NA,TRBV4-1,few
TGCAGCGTTGTTGGTGGCGGGGCCAACGTCCTGACTTTC,CSVVGGGANVLTF,TRBJ2-6,NA,TRBV29-1,few
TGTGCCAGCAGTAACTCGATGTCGGAGCAGTACTTC,CASSNSMSEQYF,TRBJ2-7,NA,TRBV6-2/TRBV6-3,NA
TGTGCCAGCAGCTTTGGGGGTGAGGTGCAGCCCCAGCATTTT,CASSFGGEVQPQHF,TRBJ1-5,NA,TRBV7-9,NA
TGTGCCAGCAGCCCAGACGCTGCGTCCCCAAGCCGCAGCGGGAGGGCCGGTGGGGCCAACGTCCTGACTTTC,CASSPDAASPSRSGRAGGANVLTF,TRBJ2-6,TRBD2,TRBV3-1,few
TGCAGCGTTGGGCAGGGAGCTTTCTTT,CSVGQGAFF,TRBJ1-1,NA,TRBV29-1,NA
TGTGCCAGCAGCTTAGAAAACTATAGCAATCAGCCCCAGCATTTT,CASSLENYSNQPQHF,TRBJ1-5,NA,TRBV7-2,many
TGCGCCAGCAGCCCCCGCACCAATACCTACGAGCAGTACTTC,CASSPRTNTYEQYF,TRBJ2-7,NA,TRBV5-1,NA
TGCAGTGCTAGAGTCTGGGTAGACGAGCAGTACTTC,CSARVWVDEQYF,TRBJ2-7,NA,TRBV20-1,NA
TGCGCCAGCAGCCAAGAACCAGAGGGGGGAGGGGGTGATGAGCAGTTCTTC,CASSQEPEGGGGDEQFF,TRBJ2-1,NA,TRBV4-3,once
TGTGCCATCAGTGACGAATGGGAGCTCGGGACCGGGGAGCTGTTTTTT,CAISDEWELGTGELFF,TRBJ2-2,NA,TRBV10-3,NA
TGTGCCACCAGTGATCCCCGACAGGGCATTCAGCCCCAGCATTTT,CATSDPRQGIQPQHF,TRBJ1-5,TRBD1,TRBV24-1,NA
TGTGCCAGCAGTCCACCGGACCTGGCAGGCAATCAGCCCCAGCATTTT,CASSPPDLAGNQPQHF,TRBJ1-5,NA,TRBV6-2/TRBV6-3,NA
TGCAGCGTTGAGAGGGGGAGGGTGAGCACTGAAGCTTTCTTT,CSVERGRVSTEAFF,TRBJ1-1,NA,TRBV29-1,few
TGTGCCACCCACGGACAGGGGAACACCGGGGAGCTGTTTTTT,CATHGQGNTGELFF,TRBJ2-2,TRBD1,TRBV7-9,NA
TGTGCCAGCGCTCCACGCTCAGGGTCCCGGGGGAGGGAGCAGTTCTTC,CASAPRSGSRGREQFF,TRBJ2-1,NA,TRBV11-1,few
TGCGCCAGCAGCCAAGTAACACAGAATCAGCCCCAGCATTTT,CASSQVTQNQPQHF,TRBJ1-5,NA,TRBV4-1,few
TGTGCCACCGCATTCTCAAGTGTGTCCCAGTACTTC,CATAFSSVSQYF,TRBJ2-5,NA,TRBV12-3/TRBV12-4,few
TGCAGTGCTAGAGAGGACTTCTATGGCTACACCTTC,CSAREDFYGYTF,TRBJ1-2,NA,TRBV20-1,few
TGTGCCAGCAGTTTGACCCGGGACAGGAGCTCCTACGAGCAGTACTTC,CASSLTRDRSSYEQYF,TRBJ2-7,TRBD1,TRBV27,NA
TGTGCCAGCAGTGAATGGCGGGAAGGGGGAGAGACCCAGTACTTC,CASSEWREGGETQYF,TRBJ2-5,NA,TRBV2,NA